The 25 T cell receptor beta chains below come from one sample, sequenced in a study of blood T cell repertoires in COVID-19. Assay: immunoSEQ multiplex PCR; the TCRdb copy retains only in-frame clones and omits some. Altogether around 220,000 clones are present, around 84% being singletons, with the ten largest covering 15% to 20%. The sample comprised peripheral blood. These receptors were obtained from a young man with active or convalescent COVID-19.

The V gene is TRBV2, the J gene TRBJ1-2; 10 positions agree with TRBD1. The junction had 13 bases not matched to a gene; V was cut back by 5 bases and J by 10 bases. In germline, CDR1 is SNHLY, CDR2 FYNNEI. The CDR3 totals 15 residues. CDR3 DNA: TGTGCCAGCAGTTTCTCCCCCCAGGGGACAGGGGCCTACACCTTC. Translating it yields CASSFSPQGTGAYTF. The full variable domain, rest sourced from reference TRBV2 and TRBJ1-2, is EPEVTQTPSHQVTQMGQEVILRCVPISNHLYFYWYRQILGQKVEFLVSFYNNEISEKSEIFDDQFSVERPDGSNFTLKIRSTKLEDSAMYFCASSFSPQGTGAYTFGSGTRLTVV.

V usage is TRBV15 and J usage is TRBJ1-5; D possibly corresponds to TRBD1 (6 bases). Per the germline V gene, CDR1 is LNHNV and CDR2 is YYDKDF (reference sequence). The CDR3 has 13 residues. Between the trimmed V and J ends, which lost 6 bases and 4 bases, there was a span of 10 bases. Here the CDR3 DNA reads TGTGCCACCAGTAAGGACAGAAATCAGCCCCAGCATTTT. The encoded protein is CATSKDRNQPQHF.

This chain uses TRBV28 with TRBJ1-6; TRBD1 might be the D (5 bases). Germline V gene data show CDR1 as MDHEN and CDR2 as SYDVKM. The V gene lost 5 bases and the J gene lost 6 bases, with 11 bases spanning the gap. The CDR3 extends over 14 amino acids. CDR3 bases: TGTGCCAGCAGTCGGGGGGGAGGTAATTCACCCCTCCACTTT. As protein: CASSRGGGNSPLHF. Full variable domain (missing parts from reference TRBV28 and TRBJ1-6): DVKVTQSSRYLVKRTGEKVFLECVQDMDHENMFWYRQDPGLGLRLIYFSYDVKMKEKGDIPEGYSVSREKKERFSLILESASTNQTSMYLCASSRGGGNSPLHFGNGTRLTVT.

A single count supports this clone. The rearrangement links TRBV27 to TRBJ2-2; no reliable D call. CDR1 MNHEY and CDR2 SMNVEV come from the germline V gene (reference sequence). This CDR3 region has 15 residues. V was clipped by 0 bases and J by 6 bases, with 11 bases between them. The CDR3: CASSLSNPRAGELFF. The CDR3 nucleotides read TGTGCCAGCAGTTTATCGAACCCCCGGGCCGGGGAGCTGTTTTTT.

The chain couples TRBV7-8 to TRBJ2-3, with D tentatively TRBD2 (5 bases). Trimming cost V 5 bases and J 2 bases, with 11 bases left between them. CDR1 is SGHVS, CDR2 FQNEAQ, per germline. The CDR3 loop spans 14 amino acids. For the CDR3, the DNA is TGTGCCAGCAGCCCCCGACTAAACACAGATACGCAGTATTTT. It translates to CASSPRLNTDTQYF.

This clone was observed many times. This chain links TRBV29-1 with TRBJ2-1; 11 nucleotides align to TRBD2. CDR3 size: 18 residues. Looked up from germline, CDR1 is SQVTM and CDR2 is ANQGSEA. V shed 3 bases and J 8 bases; nucleotides not matched to a gene: 18. Written as DNA, the CDR3 is TGCAGCGTTGAGGGAATACTAGCGGGAGACTTGGCTGGGGATGAGCAGTTCTTC. Translated, it gives CSVEGILAGDLAGDEQFF.

V and J are TRBV28 and TRBJ2-5; 8 nucleotides align to TRBD1. This CDR3 contains 14 residues. Germline V gene lookup returns CDR1 MDHEN and CDR2 SYDVKM. Trimming removed 6 bases from V and 4 bases from J; junction bases left unmatched: 7. The CDR3, as DNA: TGTGCCAGCAGAAGTCAGGGGGCGGGAGAGACCCAGTACTTC. As protein: CASRSQGAGETQYF.

The rearrangement uses TRBV3-1 (or the pseudogene TRBV3-2) and TRBJ2-7; 8 nucleotides align to TRBD1. The CDR3 covers 14 residues. After removal of 4 bases from V and 1 base from J, the junction contained 3 bases not matched to a gene. Germline V gene data show CDR1 as LGHDT and CDR2 as YNNKEL (reference sequence). CDR3 in DNA: TGTGCCAGCAGCCTTCGACAGGGGTCCTACGAGCAGTACTTC. This codes for CASSLRQGSYEQYF.

The V gene is TRBV6-2 or TRBV6-3, the J gene TRBJ2-6; 11 positions agree with TRBD2. Germline V gene data show CDR1 as MNHEY and CDR2 as SVGEGT. V shed 2 bases, J shed 3 bases, and the junction held 9 bases outside the gene matches. The CDR3 length is 19 residues. CDR3 region: CASSYLGVLAGDGANVLTF. The CDR3 nucleotides are TGTGCCAGCAGTTACCTGGGTGTACTAGCGGGAGATGGGGCCAACGTCCTGACTTTC.

This clone was picked up a small number of times. This chain joins TRBV6-2 or TRBV6-3 and TRBJ2-7; 9 positions agree with TRBD2. This CDR3 contains 15 residues. Germline trimming cut 5 bases from V and 3 bases from J; bases unmatched to any gene: 8. Germline V gene data show CDR1 as MNHEY and CDR2 as SVGEGT. The CDR3 reads CASSTGSSGGYEQYF. DNA of the CDR3: TGTGCCAGCAGTACCGGAAGTAGCGGGGGCTACGAGCAGTACTTC.

The chain joins TRBV7-2 to TRBJ1-1; unclear D gene. Looked up from germline, CDR1 is SGHTA and CDR2 is FQGNSA. Deletions cut 0 bases from V and 5 bases from J, with 7 bases between. The CDR3 loop spans 13 amino acids. Here the CDR3 DNA reads TGTGCCAGCAGCTTAGCGGCGGGTACTGAAGCTTTCTTT. It codes for CASSLAAGTEAFF.

The chain links TRBV6-9 to TRBJ2-7; D call uncertain. V lost 8 bases, J lost 4 bases, and 18 bases lay in between. Germline V gene sequence: CDR1 MNHGY, CDR2 SVAAGI. The CDR3 covers 14 residues. CDR3 DNA: TGTGCCAGCCGGCATTCCGGGTTCCAATACGAGCAGTACTTC. Protein product: CASRHSGFQYEQYF.

This sequence joins TRBV6-2 or TRBV6-3 and TRBJ1-1; perhaps TRBD1 as D (5 bases). In germline, CDR1 is MNHEY, CDR2 SVGEGT. The CDR3 runs to 12 residues. Deletions cut 2 bases from V and 5 bases from J, with 6 bases between. The CDR3 here is CASSYGGTEAFF. In nucleotides, the CDR3 is TGTGCCAGCAGTTACGGGGGGACTGAAGCTTTCTTT.

This chain connects TRBV4-3 to TRBJ1-2; 7 bases line up with TRBD1. CDR1 is LGHNA, CDR2 YSLEER, per germline. The CDR3 consists of 19 residues. V lost 0 bases to trimming and J lost 2 bases; unmatched junction nucleotides: 15. DNA for the CDR3: TGCGCCAGCAGCCAAGATGGATCCCCGGGACAGCGGCTAAACTATGGCTACACCTTC. This codes for CASSQDGSPGQRLNYGYTF.

V gene TRBV18 combines with J gene TRBJ2-7, with D hard to call. V was trimmed by 5 bases and J by 0 bases, leaving 8 bases between them. The CDR3 length is 13 residues. Germline lookup yields CDR1 KGHSH and CDR2 LQKENI. The CDR3 sequence is CASSLISSYEQYF. CDR3 in DNA: TGTGCCAGCTCATTAATCAGCTCCTACGAGCAGTACTTC.

The table lists this clone with a few counts. Other DNA sequences in the sample encode the same CDR3. The chain uses TRBV3-1 (or the pseudogene TRBV3-2) and TRBJ1-5; tentatively, D is TRBD1 (6 bases). Germline CDR1 is LGHDT and CDR2 is YNNKEL (reference sequence). The CDR3 loop spans 14 amino acids. The V and J ends lost 4 bases and 1 base respectively, with 8 bases between them. CDR3 amino acids: CASSPRGSNQPQHF. The CDR3 DNA reads TGTGCCAGCAGCCCCAGGGGAAGCAATCAGCCCCAGCATTTT.

The chain uses TRBV28 and TRBJ2-1, with TRBD2 matching 7 bases. Trimming at V came to 6 bases and at J to 7 bases, leaving 15 bases not matched to a gene. There are 16 residues in the CDR3. Germline V gives CDR1 MDHEN, CDR2 SYDVKM. The CDR3 sequence is CASRDFGPGGWNEQFF. DNA for the CDR3: TGTGCCAGCAGGGACTTTGGGCCGGGGGGATGGAATGAGCAGTTCTTC.

CDR3 protein: CASSRDRNNEQFF. CDR3 in DNA: TGTGCCAGCAGCCGAGACAGAAACAATGAGCAGTTCTTC. This rearrangement joins TRBV11-2 to TRBJ2-1; D is possibly TRBD1 (5 bases). V was pared by 5 bases and J by 5 bases, with 10 bases between. CDR3 length: 13 residues. Germline loops: CDR1 SGHAT, CDR2 FQNNGV.

This chain connects TRBV28 to TRBJ1-6, with D possibly matching TRBD1 (5 bases). Trimming stripped 11 bases from V and 15 bases from J, with 23 bases between. Germline CDR1 reads MDHEN; CDR2 reads SYDVKM. The CDR3 sequence is 13 residues long. CDR3 sequence (DNA): TGTGCCGGCCACGATTCGGGGGTCGGACTCCTCCACTTT. It is translated as CAGHDSGVGLLHF.

The chain combines TRBV6-5 with TRBJ1-5; 9 bases align to TRBD1. The germline gives CDR1 MNHEY, CDR2 SVGAGI. Trimming at V came to 5 bases and at J to 1 base, leaving 3 bases not matched to a gene. This CDR3 has 15 residues. The CDR3 here is CASSQDRGSNQPQHF. The CDR3 nucleotides read TGTGCCAGCAGTCAGGACAGGGGAAGCAATCAGCCCCAGCATTTT.

Regarding this clone: The junction differs from germline at one of its ends, possibly a read error. CDR3 DNA: TGTGCTAGCAGCGGGGAGGGGCCCGGGGAGCTGTTTTTT. This encodes CASSGEGPGELFF. This chain uses TRBV9 with TRBJ2-2; 7 bases line up with TRBD2. Germline loops: CDR1 SGDLS, CDR2 YYNGEE. CDR3 length equals 13 residues.

The V and J genes are TRBV7-9 and TRBJ1-3; tentatively, D is TRBD1 (6 bases). Trimming shortened V by 6 bases and J by 2 bases, and 8 bases separated the two germline ends. Germline CDR1 and CDR2: SEHNR and FQNEAQ (reference sequence). The CDR3 spans 13 residues. This chain's CDR3 is CASSPGAGNTIYF. In DNA, the CDR3 is TGTGCCAGCAGTCCAGGGGCTGGAAACACCATATATTTT.

This chain uses TRBV7-2 with TRBJ2-1, with 8 positions matching TRBD2. V dropped 5 bases and J dropped 2; count of bases not matched to a gene: 11. The CDR3 contains 17 residues. CDR1 is SGHTA, CDR2 FQGNSA, per germline. Here the CDR3 reads CASSALPGGGTYNEQFF. DNA of the CDR3: TGTGCCAGCAGCGCCCTCCCTGGCGGGGGGACCTACAATGAGCAGTTCTTC.

The chain joins TRBV6-1 to TRBJ1-1; no definite D call. The CDR3 has 15 residues. CDR1 is MNHNS, CDR2 SASEGT, per germline. Trimming took 0 bases from V and 0 from J, leaving 8 bases between them. CDR3 sequence: CASSEAAELNTEAFF. In DNA form, the CDR3 reads TGTGCCAGCAGTGAAGCGGCGGAATTGAACACTGAAGCTTTCTTT.

This rearrangement joins TRBV6-2 or TRBV6-3 to TRBJ1-2; maybe TRBD1 (6 bases). The CDR3 spans 13 residues. Germline-derived CDR1 and CDR2 are MNHEY and SVGEGT. V lost 2 bases to trimming and J lost 8 bases, with 12 bases between them. CDR3 nucleotides: TGTGCCAGCAGTTACGGACAGAGGGGAGGCTACACCTTC. Translation: CASSYGQRGGYTF.